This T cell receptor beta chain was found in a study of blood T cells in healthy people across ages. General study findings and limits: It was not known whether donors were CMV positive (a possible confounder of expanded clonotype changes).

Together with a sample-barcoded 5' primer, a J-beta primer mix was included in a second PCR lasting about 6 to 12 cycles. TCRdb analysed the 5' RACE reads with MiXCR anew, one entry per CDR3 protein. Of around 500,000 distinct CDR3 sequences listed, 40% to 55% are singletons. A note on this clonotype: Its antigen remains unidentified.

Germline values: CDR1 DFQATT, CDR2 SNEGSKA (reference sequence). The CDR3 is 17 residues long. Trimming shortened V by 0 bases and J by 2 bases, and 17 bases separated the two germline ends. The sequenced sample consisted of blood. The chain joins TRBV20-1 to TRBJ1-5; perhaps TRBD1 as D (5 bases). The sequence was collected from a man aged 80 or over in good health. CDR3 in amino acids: CSARDGEGKSRNQPQHF. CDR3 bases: TGCAGTGCTAGAGATGGGGAGGGGAAGTCACGCAATCAGCCCCAGCATTTT.